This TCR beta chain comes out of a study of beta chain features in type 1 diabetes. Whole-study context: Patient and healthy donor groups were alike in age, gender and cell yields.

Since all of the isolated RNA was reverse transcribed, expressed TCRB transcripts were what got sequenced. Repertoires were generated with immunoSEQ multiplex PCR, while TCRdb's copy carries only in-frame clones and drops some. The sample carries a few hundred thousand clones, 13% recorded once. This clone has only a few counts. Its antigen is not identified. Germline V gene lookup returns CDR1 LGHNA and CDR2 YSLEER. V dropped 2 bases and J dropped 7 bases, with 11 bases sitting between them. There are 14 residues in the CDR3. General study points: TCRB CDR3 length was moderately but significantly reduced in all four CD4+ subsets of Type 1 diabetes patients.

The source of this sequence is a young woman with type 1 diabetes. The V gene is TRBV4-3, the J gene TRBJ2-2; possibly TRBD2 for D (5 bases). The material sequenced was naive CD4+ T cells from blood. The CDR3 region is CASSQLRSGGELFF. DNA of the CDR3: TGCGCCAGCAGCCAATTAAGAAGCGGCGGGGAGCTGTTTTTT.